This TCR beta chain was sequenced for a study of blood T cell repertoires in COVID-19. Study-wide context: Nucleic acid was either cDNA or gDNA, and it came from T cells, B-cell-depleted T cells, or PBMCs.

As handled by the study authors: Estimation of nucleated cell counts was performed using reference gene primer amplification. Libraries were prepared by immunoSEQ multiplex PCR; TCRdb keeps only in-frame clonotypes and omits some of them. V and J calls and clone size are given by that table; D and trimming were obtained from the DNA. Of over 75,000 clones listed, over 80% are singletons. There are 13 residues in the CDR3. The germline gives CDR1 MNHNS, CDR2 SASEGT. Trimming stripped 1 base from V and 8 bases from J, with 8 bases between. The source is a woman older than 75 with active or convalescent COVID-19. What was sequenced was peripheral blood. V and J are TRBV6-1 and TRBJ1-4, with D tentatively TRBD1 (6 bases). The CDR3 region is CASSEEGGEKLFF. CDR3 sequence (DNA): TGTGCCAGCAGTGAAGAGGGGGGGGAAAAACTGTTTTTT.